This T cell receptor beta chain was identified in a study of blood T cell repertoires in COVID-19. Overall study: COVID-19 samples collected from the United States, Italy and Spain covered acute and convalescent phases. The analysed material was cDNA or gDNA that came from T cells, B-cell-depleted T cells, or PBMCs.

V shed 5 bases, J shed 4 bases, and the junction held 7 bases outside the gene matches. The length of the CDR3 is 14 residues. Germline values: CDR1 SGHTA, CDR2 FQGNSA. The table came from immunoSEQ multiplex PCR; TCRdb's copy has only in-frame clones and leaves some out. The sample has about 160,000 clones, about four fifths seen once; the top ten hold approximately 7.7%. The sequencing sample was made of peripheral blood. This TCR was recovered from a woman in her sixties with COVID-19, enrolled during active disease. This chain joins TRBV7-2 and TRBJ2-7; 8 nucleotides match TRBD2. The CDR3 DNA reads as TGTGCCAGCAGCACCCGGGGGGGGAGTTACGAGCAGTACTTC. Amino acid sequence: CASSTRGGSYEQYF.